The 26 T cell receptor beta chains in this list originate from one sample, sequenced in a study of blood T cell repertoires in COVID-19. Generated by immunoSEQ multiplex PCR, the TCRdb table keeps only in-frame clones and is missing some. The data show over 70,000 clones, with approximately 89% seen just once and approximately 2.4% held by the top ten. Source material: peripheral blood. The source of these receptors is a man aged 50 to 60 with COVID-19, enrolled during active disease.

The chain recombines TRBV30 with TRBJ1-2; TRBD1 matches at 10 bases. The CDR3 totals 14 residues. In germline, CDR1 is GTSNPN, CDR2 SVGIG (reference sequence). V shed 5 bases and J 5 bases; nucleotides not matched to a gene: 8. CDR3 nucleotides: TGTGCCTGGGCCCAGGGGACAGGGGCATATGGCTACACCTTC. It yields the protein CAWAQGTGAYGYTF.

CDR3 loop: CAWKLAGGGEQFF. CDR3 coding DNA: TGTGCCTGGAAACTAGCGGGGGGTGGGGAGCAGTTCTTC. The J gene is TRBJ2-1, the V gene TRBV30; 12 positions match TRBD2. CDR3 length: 13 residues. Germline trimming cut 4 bases from V and 10 bases from J; bases unmatched to any gene: 5. Germline CDR1 reads GTSNPN; CDR2 reads SVGIG (reference sequence). Drawing the rest from reference TRBV30 and TRBJ2-1, the complete variable domain is SQTIHQWPATLVQPVGSPLSLECTVEGTSNPNLYWYRQAAGRGLQLLFYSVGIGQISSEVPQNLSASRPQDRQFILSSKKLLLSDSGFYLCAWKLAGGGEQFFGPGTRLTVL.

The chain uses TRBV10-1 and TRBJ2-6; weak D call: TRBD1 (6 bases). Germline V gene lookup returns CDR1 WNHNN and CDR2 SYGVQD (reference sequence). The CDR3 is made up of 16 amino acids. V lost 10 bases to trimming and J lost 2 bases, with 18 bases between them. The CDR3 loop reads CATIMDSRPGANVLTF. In DNA form, the CDR3 reads TGCGCCACCATAATGGACAGTAGGCCTGGGGCCAACGTCCTGACTTTC.

The rearrangement uses TRBV5-1 and TRBJ1-3; D ambiguous. The germline V and J ends were trimmed by 1 base and 8 bases, with 19 bases remaining between them. Germline loops: CDR1 SGHRS, CDR2 YFSETQ. CDR3 length equals 16 residues. CDR3 in DNA: TGCGCCAGCAGCTTGAGCGTAGCTGAGTCGGGAGACACCATATATTTT. As protein: CASSLSVAESGDTIYF.

The rearrangement uses TRBV19 and TRBJ2-1; 13 bases align to TRBD2. The CDR3 is 19 amino acids. CDR1 and CDR2 (germline): LNHDA, SQIVND (reference sequence). The ends lost 5 bases at V and 1 base at J; junction bases unmatched: 11. The CDR3 DNA sequence: TGTGCCAGTAGTTTGGGACTAGCGGGGACAGATATTTCCTACAATGAGCAGTTCTTC. Protein product: CASSLGLAGTDISYNEQFF.

The chain combines TRBV6-5 with TRBJ2-1; no reliable D call. V was pared by 5 bases and J by 7 bases, with 12 bases between. There are 13 residues in the CDR3. Germline assignment: CDR1 MNHEY and CDR2 SVGAGI. The CDR3: CASSTMTQNEQFF. CDR3 nucleotide sequence: TGTGCCAGCAGTACCATGACTCAGAATGAGCAGTTCTTC.

The chain couples TRBV18 to TRBJ2-2; tentative D call: TRBD2 (5 bases). The CDR3 covers 17 residues. Trimming stripped 1 base from V and 6 bases from J, with 18 bases between. Germline V gene lookup returns CDR1 KGHSH and CDR2 LQKENI. CDR3 coding DNA: TGTGCCAGCTCACCACAGTGGATCAGGTCGGAGGCCGGGGAGCTGTTTTTT. Encoded protein: CASSPQWIRSEAGELFF.

In its sample, this clone was seen once. This chain links TRBV2 with TRBJ1-4; 7 nucleotides match TRBD1. This CDR3 is 14 amino acids long. The trim removed 2 bases at V and 9 bases at J, leaving 6 bases unmatched. Germline V gene data show CDR1 as SNHLY and CDR2 as FYNNEI. The CDR3 loop reads CASSERTGPQKLFF. Written as DNA, the CDR3 is TGTGCCAGCAGTGAAAGGACAGGCCCCCAAAAACTGTTTTTT.

This clone has a single count. This chain connects TRBV30 to TRBJ2-1; D possibly corresponds to TRBD2 (5 bases). The CDR3 has 13 residues. Germline CDR1 is GTSNPN and CDR2 is SVGIG (reference sequence). Trimming cost V 0 bases and J 13 bases, with 16 bases left between them. CDR3 bases: TGTGCCTGGAGTGTCGCGCGAAGCGGAGTCCAGTTCTTC. It encodes CAWSVARSGVQFF.

V and J are TRBV5-1 and TRBJ2-3; D not certain. The CDR3 sequence is 15 residues long. V lost 0 bases and J 0 bases, leaving 8 bases between the germline ends. In germline, CDR1 is SGHRS, CDR2 YFSETQ. The CDR3 DNA reads TGCGCCAGCAGCTTGGTCCCAGAAAGCACAGATACGCAGTATTTT. This gives the protein CASSLVPESTDTQYF. The entire variable domain, with the rest obtained from reference TRBV5-1 and TRBJ2-3, is as follows: KAGVTQTPRYLIKTRGQQVTLSCSPISGHRSVSWYQQTPGQGLQFLFEYFSETQRNKGNFPGRFSGRQFSNSRSEMNVSTLELGDSALYLCASSLVPESTDTQYFGPGTRLTVL.

The rearrangement uses TRBV6-4 and TRBJ2-7; possibly TRBD1 for D (6 bases). The V end was cut by 4 bases, the J end by 6 bases, with 22 bases between. Germline V gene sequence: CDR1 MRHNA, CDR2 SNTAGT. This CDR3 contains 16 residues. For the CDR3, the DNA is TGTGCCAGCAGTGTTTTCACAGGGTTTGTTGATCTCGAGCAGTACTTC. The encoded protein is CASSVFTGFVDLEQYF.

J is TRBJ1-6 and V is TRBV7-8, with D possibly being TRBD1 (5 bases). Germline V gene data show CDR1 as SGHVS and CDR2 as FQNEAQ. Trimming shortened V by 0 bases and J by 7 bases, and 10 bases separated the two germline ends. The CDR3 consists of 15 residues. The CDR3, as DNA: TGTGCCAGCAGCTTAGCAGACTGGGGCAATTCACCCCTCCACTTT. Translated: CASSLADWGNSPLHF.

This clone was seen only once. The chain recombines TRBV5-1 with TRBJ1-3; no reliable D call. CDR3 size: 13 residues. Germline CDR1 is SGHRS and CDR2 is YFSETQ. V lost 7 bases and J lost 1, with 9 bases in between. The CDR3 reads CASAQQSGNTIYF. The CDR3 DNA is TGCGCCAGCGCACAGCAATCTGGAAACACCATATATTTT.

The genes are TRBV6-6 and TRBJ2-5; TRBD2 aligns across 8 bases. CDR1 MNHNY and CDR2 SVGAGI come from the germline V gene (reference sequence). V gave up 6 bases and J gave up 3 bases; unmatched junction bases: 9. The CDR3 extends over 15 amino acids. CDR3: CASSKRNSGKETQYF. CDR3 coding DNA: TGTGCCAGCAGCAAACGAAATAGCGGGAAAGAGACCCAGTACTTC.

The V and J genes are TRBV3-1 (or the pseudogene TRBV3-2) and TRBJ2-5; TRBD1 aligns across 8 bases. The ends lost 1 base at V and 7 bases at J; junction bases unmatched: 8. Looked up from germline, CDR1 is LGHDT and CDR2 is YNNKEL (reference sequence). CDR3 length: 15 residues. The CDR3 DNA reads as TGTGCCAGCAGCCAAGGGACAGGGTTATTCGGGACCCAGTACTTC. This translates into CASSQGTGLFGTQYF.

The CDR3 is CASSPNSQGTDTQYF. The DNA of the CDR3 is TGTGCCAGCAGCCCAAATTCGCAGGGCACAGATACGCAGTATTTT. The V and J genes are TRBV7-3 and TRBJ2-3; the D is unclear. Trimming stripped 5 bases from V and 1 base from J, with 13 bases between. This CDR3 has 15 residues. Germline CDR1 reads SGHTA; CDR2 reads FQGTGA.

The CDR3 protein is CASSYRDITYEQYV. CDR3 nucleotides: TGTGCCAGCTCCTATCGGGACATTACCTACGAGCAGTACGTC. The chain couples TRBV6-4 to TRBJ2-7; possibly TRBD1 for D (6 bases). This CDR3 is 14 amino acids long. V was shortened by 8 bases and J by 2 bases, with 16 bases between the two germline ends. Germline V gene lookup returns CDR1 MRHNA and CDR2 SNTAGT.

This rearrangement joins TRBV6-5 to TRBJ2-2; 10 positions agree with TRBD1. CDR3 length: 15 amino acids. Germline-derived CDR1 and CDR2 are MNHEY and SVGAGI. V was pared by 7 bases and J by 1 base, with 3 bases of the junction left unmatched. CDR3 coding DNA: TGTGCCAGCAAGGGGACAGGGGTGAACACCGGGGAGCTGTTTTTT. Translated: CASKGTGVNTGELFF.

Concerning this clone itself: Its ends do not fully match the called genes, so a read error is possible. The genes are TRBV2 and TRBJ2-1; 9 bases agree with TRBD2. The CDR3 totals 15 residues. Germline CDR1 SNHLY, CDR2 FYNNEI. The CDR3 DNA sequence: TGTGCCAGCACAAGGTTAGCGGGAGCATACAACGAGCAGTTCTTC. This encodes CASTRLAGAYNEQFF.

The chain combines TRBV13 with TRBJ2-1, with TRBD2 matching over 8 bases. CDR1 and CDR2 from the germline V gene are PRHDT and FYEKMQ (reference sequence). This CDR3 spans 19 amino acids. V gave up 2 bases and J gave up 9 bases; unmatched junction bases: 21. In nucleotides, the CDR3 is TGTGCCAGCAGCTTAAAGGTGCTCCTCAGCGGGAGTGAGGGTAGTGAGCAGTTCTTC. This translates into CASSLKVLLSGSEGSEQFF.

The chain joins TRBV29-1 to TRBJ2-2; 8 positions agree with TRBD2. The germline gives CDR1 SQVTM, CDR2 ANQGSEA. The ends lost 2 bases at V and 3 bases at J; junction bases unmatched: 8. The CDR3 has 16 amino acids. DNA for the CDR3: TGCAGCGTTGAAATGGGAACTAGCGGATACACCGGGGAGCTGTTTTTT. This encodes CSVEMGTSGYTGELFF.

The chain's CDR3 is CATSIGGDTGELFF. DNA of the CDR3: TGTGCCACCAGCATAGGGGGAGACACCGGGGAGCTGTTTTTT. This rearrangement joins TRBV15 to TRBJ2-2; tentative D call: TRBD1 (6 bases). The CDR3 runs 14 residues. Germline V gene data show CDR1 as LNHNV and CDR2 as YYDKDF (reference sequence). The V end was cut by 4 bases, the J end by 3 bases, with 9 bases between.

The rearrangement uses TRBV3-1 (or the pseudogene TRBV3-2) and TRBJ2-5; 10 bases line up with TRBD2. CDR1 and CDR2 (germline): LGHDT, YNNKEL (reference sequence). V dropped 5 bases and J dropped 7; count of bases not matched to a gene: 10. CDR3 length: 15 amino acids. The CDR3 sequence: CASSGLPGTSVTQYF. In DNA form, the CDR3 reads TGTGCCAGCAGCGGCTTACCCGGGACTAGCGTGACCCAGTACTTC.

The chain has TRBV11-3 and TRBJ2-5, with 10 bases matching TRBD2. The CDR3 is 14 residues long. Germline CDR1 SGHNT, CDR2 YENEEA. V shed 5 bases, J shed 5 bases, and the junction held 5 bases outside the gene matches. CDR3 in DNA: TGTGCCAGCAGCCTCAGCGGGAGGGACGAGACCCAGTACTTC. This translates into CASSLSGRDETQYF. Filled out from reference TRBV11-3 and TRBJ2-5, the complete variable domain reads EAGVVQSPRYKIIEKKQPVAFWCNPISGHNTLYWYLQNLGQGPELLIRYENEEAVDDSQLPKDRFSAERLKGVDSTLKIQPAELGDSAVYLCASSLSGRDETQYFGPGTRLLVL.

The chain employs TRBV6-6 and TRBJ2-2; D is ambiguous. CDR3 length equals 14 residues. Germline values: CDR1 MNHNY, CDR2 SVGAGI (reference sequence). Deletions cut 2 bases from V and 6 bases from J, with 10 bases between. The CDR3 sequence: CASSYAGNPGELFF. Written as DNA, the CDR3 is TGTGCCAGCAGTTACGCAGGAAACCCCGGGGAGCTGTTTTTT.

The V call is TRBV9, the J call TRBJ2-5; the match to TRBD2 covers 8 bases. The V gene end was trimmed by 4 bases and the J gene end by 5 bases; junction bases not matched to a gene: 16. The CDR3 spans 17 residues. Germline V CDR1 and CDR2: SGDLS, YYNGEE. CDR3 loop: CASSPQPTGLGAETQYF. CDR3 nucleotide sequence: TGTGCCAGCAGCCCACAACCCACGGGACTAGGGGCCGAGACCCAGTACTTC.